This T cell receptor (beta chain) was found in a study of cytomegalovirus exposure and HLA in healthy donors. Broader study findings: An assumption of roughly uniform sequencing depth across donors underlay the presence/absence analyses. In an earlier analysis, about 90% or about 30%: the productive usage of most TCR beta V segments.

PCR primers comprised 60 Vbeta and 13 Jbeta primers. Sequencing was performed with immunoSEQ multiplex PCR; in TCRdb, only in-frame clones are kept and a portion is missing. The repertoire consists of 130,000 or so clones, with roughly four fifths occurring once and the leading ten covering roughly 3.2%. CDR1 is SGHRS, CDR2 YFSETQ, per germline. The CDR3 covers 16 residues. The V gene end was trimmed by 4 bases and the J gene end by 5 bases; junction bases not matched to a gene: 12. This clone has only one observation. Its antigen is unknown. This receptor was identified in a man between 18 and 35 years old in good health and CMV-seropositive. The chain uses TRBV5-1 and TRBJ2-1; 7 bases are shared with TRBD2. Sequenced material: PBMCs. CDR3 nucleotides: TGCGCCAGCAGCCCGCGGAGCAGCGGGACGGACAATGAGCAGTTCTTC. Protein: CASSPRSSGTDNEQFF.